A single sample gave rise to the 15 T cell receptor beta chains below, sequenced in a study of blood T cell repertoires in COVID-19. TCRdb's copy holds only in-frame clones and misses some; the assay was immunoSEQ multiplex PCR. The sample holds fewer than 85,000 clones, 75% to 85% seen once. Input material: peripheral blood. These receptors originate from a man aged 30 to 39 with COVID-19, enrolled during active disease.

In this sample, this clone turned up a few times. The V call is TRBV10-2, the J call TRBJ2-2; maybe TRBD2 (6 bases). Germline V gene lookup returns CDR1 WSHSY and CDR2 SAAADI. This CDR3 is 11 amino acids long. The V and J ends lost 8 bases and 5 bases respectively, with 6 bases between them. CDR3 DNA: TGCGCCAGCGGGAGGACCGGGGAGCTGTTTTTT. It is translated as CASGRTGELFF.

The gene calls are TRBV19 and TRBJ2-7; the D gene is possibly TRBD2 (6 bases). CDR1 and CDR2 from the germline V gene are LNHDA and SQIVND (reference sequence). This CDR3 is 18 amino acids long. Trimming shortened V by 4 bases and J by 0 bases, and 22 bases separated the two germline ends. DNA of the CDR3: TGTGCCAGTAGTACATTAGGGGCGAGGGCCGGGAGCTCCTACGAGCAGTACTTC. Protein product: CASSTLGARAGSSYEQYF.

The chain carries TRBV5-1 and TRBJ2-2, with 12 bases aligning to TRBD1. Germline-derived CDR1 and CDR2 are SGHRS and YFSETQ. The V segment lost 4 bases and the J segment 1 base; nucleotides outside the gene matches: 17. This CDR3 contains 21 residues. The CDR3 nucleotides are TGCGCCAGCAGCCAACTACGGGACAGGGGGCGAAGGATCGTGAACACCGGGGAGCTGTTTTTT. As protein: CASSQLRDRGRRIVNTGELFF.

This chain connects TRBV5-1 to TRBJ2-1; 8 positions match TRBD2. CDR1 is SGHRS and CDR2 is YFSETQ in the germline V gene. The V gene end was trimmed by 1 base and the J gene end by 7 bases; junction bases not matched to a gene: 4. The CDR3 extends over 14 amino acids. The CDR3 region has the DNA TGCGCCAGCAGCTTGAAGCGGGAGAATAATGAGCAGTTCTTC. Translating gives CASSLKRENNEQFF.

The CDR3 DNA follows: TGTGCCAGCAGCACGGGGATGGGGTCCGATACGCAGTATTTT. Translation: CASSTGMGSDTQYF. The rearrangement uses TRBV5-4 and TRBJ2-3, with D perhaps TRBD2 (5 bases). The V gene's germline CDR1 is SGHNT and CDR2 YYREEE (reference sequence). This CDR3 has 14 residues. V lost 4 bases to trimming and J lost 6 bases, with 15 bases between them.

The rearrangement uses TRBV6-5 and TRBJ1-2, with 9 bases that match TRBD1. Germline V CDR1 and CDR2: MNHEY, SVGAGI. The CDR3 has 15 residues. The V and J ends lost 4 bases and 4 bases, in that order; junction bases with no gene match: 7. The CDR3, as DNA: TGTGCCAGCAGTTTCGAGAGACAGGGGGTCTATGGCTACACCTTC. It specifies CASSFERQGVYGYTF.

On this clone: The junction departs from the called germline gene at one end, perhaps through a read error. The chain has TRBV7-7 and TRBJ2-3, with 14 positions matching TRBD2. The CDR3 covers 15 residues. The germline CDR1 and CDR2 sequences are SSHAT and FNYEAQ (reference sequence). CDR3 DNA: TGTGCTAGCAGCGCGGGACTAGCGGGAGCAGATACGCAGTATTTT. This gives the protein CASSAGLAGADTQYF.

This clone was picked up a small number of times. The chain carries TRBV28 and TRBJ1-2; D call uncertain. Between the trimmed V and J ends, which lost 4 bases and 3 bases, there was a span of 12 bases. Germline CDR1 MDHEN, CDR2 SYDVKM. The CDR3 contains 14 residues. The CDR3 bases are TGTGCCAGCAGTTCACCGGGGTATGACTATGGCTACACCTTC. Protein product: CASSSPGYDYGYTF.

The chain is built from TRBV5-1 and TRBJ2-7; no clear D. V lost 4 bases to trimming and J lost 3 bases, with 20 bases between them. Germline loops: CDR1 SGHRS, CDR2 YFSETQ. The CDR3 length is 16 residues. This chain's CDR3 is CASSPKWSDSNYEQYF. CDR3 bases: TGCGCCAGCAGCCCAAAGTGGTCAGATTCAAACTACGAGCAGTACTTC.

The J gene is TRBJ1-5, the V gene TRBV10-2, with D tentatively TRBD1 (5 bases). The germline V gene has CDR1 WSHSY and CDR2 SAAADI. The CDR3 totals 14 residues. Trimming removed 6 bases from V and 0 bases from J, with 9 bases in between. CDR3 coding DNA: TGCGCCAGCAGGGACACAAATAGCAATCAGCCCCAGCATTTT. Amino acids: CASRDTNSNQPQHF.

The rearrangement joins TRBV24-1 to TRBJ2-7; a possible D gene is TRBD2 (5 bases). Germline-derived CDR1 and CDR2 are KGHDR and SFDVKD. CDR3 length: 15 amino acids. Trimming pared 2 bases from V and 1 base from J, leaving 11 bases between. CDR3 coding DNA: TGTGCCACCAGTGATTCCCGGACTGATTCCTACGAGCAGTACTTC. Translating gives CATSDSRTDSYEQYF.

The CDR3 loop is CASSLVARPEAFF. The DNA of the CDR3 is TGTGCCAGCAGTCTTGTGGCTAGGCCTGAAGCTTTCTTT. The chain carries TRBV6-5 and TRBJ1-1; D ambiguous. Trimming pared 5 bases from V and 6 bases from J, leaving 13 bases between. The CDR3 has 13 amino acids. The V gene's germline CDR1 is MNHEY and CDR2 SVGAGI.

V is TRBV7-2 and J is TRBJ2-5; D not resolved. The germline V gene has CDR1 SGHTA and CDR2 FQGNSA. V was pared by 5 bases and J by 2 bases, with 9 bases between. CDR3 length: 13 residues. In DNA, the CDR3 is TGTGCCAGCAGCCGGTCGGTACAAGAGACCCAGTACTTC. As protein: CASSRSVQETQYF.

The CDR3 protein is CASSPRTSGAYEQYF. DNA for the CDR3: TGTGCCAGTAGTCCCCGGACTAGCGGTGCCTACGAGCAGTACTTC. The gene calls are TRBV19 and TRBJ2-7; TRBD2 matches 10 bases. V was clipped by 5 bases and J by 2 bases; unmatched bases: 6. The CDR3 length is 15 residues. Germline assignment: CDR1 LNHDA and CDR2 SQIVND (reference sequence). Supplemented by reference TRBV19 and TRBJ2-7, the full variable domain reads DGGITQSPKYLFRKEGQNVTLSCEQNLNHDAMYWYRQDPGQGLRLIYYSQIVNDFQKGDIAEGYSVSREKKESFPLTVTSAQKNPTAFYLCASSPRTSGAYEQYFGPGTRLTVT.

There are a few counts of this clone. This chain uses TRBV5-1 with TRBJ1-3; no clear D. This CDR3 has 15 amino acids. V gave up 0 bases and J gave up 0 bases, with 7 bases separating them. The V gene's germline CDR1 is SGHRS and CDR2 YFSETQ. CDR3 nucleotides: TGCGCCAGCAGCTTGGGAGCCACCTCTGGAAACACCATATATTTT. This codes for CASSLGATSGNTIYF.